The text below deals with one T cell receptor beta chain. Method: immunoSEQ multiplex PCR; TCRdb's copy keeps in-frame clones and lacks some. Of approximately 64,000 clones in the sample, 88% were seen once. The data were taken from a study of blood T cell repertoires in COVID-19. The CDR3 contains 16 residues. Germline loops: CDR1 KGHDR, CDR2 SFDVKD. V was clipped by 2 bases and J by 4 bases; unmatched bases: 5. The clonotype comes from a middle-aged woman who had recovered from COVID-19. Sequenced material: PBMCs or T cells enriched from blood (not recorded which). The chain couples TRBV24-1 to TRBJ2-2, with 8 bases that match TRBD2. As DNA, the CDR3 is TGTGCCACCAGTGATTGGAGCGGGGGTGCCACCGGGGAGCTGTTTTTT. It is translated as CATSDWSGGATGELFF.